The entry below describes one T cell receptor beta chain. Antigen: not known. The data were obtained in a study of OX40 agonist ivuxolimab in advanced cancers. Overall study findings and caveats: There was clonal expansion of CD4+ and CD8+ blood T cells by week 6 at 0.1 to 3.0 mg/kg. Undetermined was the antigen specificity of the expanded peripheral T cells. At 0.1-3.0 mg/kg, partial responders had clonal expansion among the lowest observed.

J was trimmed by 8 bases and V by 2 bases; bases with no gene match: 4. CDR1 and CDR2 from the germline V gene are SGHNT and YENEEA. The length of the CDR3 is 14 residues. Clones were sequenced by immunoSEQ multiplex PCR, and TCRdb holds only the in-frame ones, with some missing. The profile shows more than 85,000 clones, around nine tenths of them singletons. The sequenced sample was CD4+ or CD8+ T cells sorted from blood, obtained in a trial of the OX40 agonist ivuxolimab. This chain links TRBV11-3 with TRBJ2-1, with 9 bases identical to TRBD1. The receptor was isolated from an adult with an advanced solid tumor such as melanoma, head and neck, liver or kidney cancer. In DNA, the CDR3 is TGTGCCAGCAGCTTACGGGACAGGGCCCATGAGCAGTTCTTC. This gives the protein CASSLRDRAHEQFF.